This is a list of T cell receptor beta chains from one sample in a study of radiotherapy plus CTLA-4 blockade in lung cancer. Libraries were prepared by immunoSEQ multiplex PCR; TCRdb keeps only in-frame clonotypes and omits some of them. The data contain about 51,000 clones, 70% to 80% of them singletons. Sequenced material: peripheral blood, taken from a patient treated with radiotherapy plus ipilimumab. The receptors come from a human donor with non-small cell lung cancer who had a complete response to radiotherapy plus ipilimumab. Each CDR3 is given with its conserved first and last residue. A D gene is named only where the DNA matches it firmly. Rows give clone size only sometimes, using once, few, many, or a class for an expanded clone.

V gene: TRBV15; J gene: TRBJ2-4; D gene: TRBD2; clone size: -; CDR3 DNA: TGTGCCACCAGCAGAGGGCAGGGAGGGGTCAAAAACATTCAGTACTTC; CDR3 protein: CATSRGQGGVKNIQYF
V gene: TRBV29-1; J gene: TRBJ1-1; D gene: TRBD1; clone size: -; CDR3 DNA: TGCAGCGTAACAGTAGGGGGCCCTGAAGCTTTCTTT; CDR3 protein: CSVTVGGPEAFF
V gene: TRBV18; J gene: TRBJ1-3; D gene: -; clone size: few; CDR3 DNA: TGTGCCAGCCATAGATTAGGAGCATCTGGAAACACCATATATTTT; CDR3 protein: CASHRLGASGNTIYF
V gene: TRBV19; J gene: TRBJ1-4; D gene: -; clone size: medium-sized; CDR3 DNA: TGTGCCACCGCGGGGGAGGGCGAAAAACTGTTTTTT; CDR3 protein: CATAGEGEKLFF
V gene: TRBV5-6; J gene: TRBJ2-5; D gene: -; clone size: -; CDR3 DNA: TGTGCCAGCAGCTTGGGCAGTCTCCAAGAGACCCAGTACTTC; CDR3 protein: CASSLGSLQETQYF
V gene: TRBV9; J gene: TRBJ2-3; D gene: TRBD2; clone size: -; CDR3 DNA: TGTGCCAGCAGCGTTCTCGAGGGGAGGGCAGATACGCAGTATTTT; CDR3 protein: CASSVLEGRADTQYF
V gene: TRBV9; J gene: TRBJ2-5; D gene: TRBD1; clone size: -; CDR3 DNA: TGTGCCAGCAGCCCCCCGATCGGACAGGGGGTAACTTCGGAGACCCAGTACTTC; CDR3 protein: CASSPPIGQGVTSETQYF
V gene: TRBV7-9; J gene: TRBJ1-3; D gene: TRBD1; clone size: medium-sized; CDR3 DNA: TGTGCCAGCAGCTTAGAGTCTGGACAGGGATCCGGAAACACCATATATTTT; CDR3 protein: CASSLESGQGSGNTIYF
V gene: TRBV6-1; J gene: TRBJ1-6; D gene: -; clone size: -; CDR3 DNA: TGTGCCAGCAGAGAGACAGGTCATAATTCACCCCTCCACTTT; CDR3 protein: CASRETGHNSPLHF
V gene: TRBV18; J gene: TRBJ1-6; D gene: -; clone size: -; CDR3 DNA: TGTGCCAGCTCACCAGAGGCAGGGCGGAATTCACCCCTCCACTTT; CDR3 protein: CASSPEAGRNSPLHF
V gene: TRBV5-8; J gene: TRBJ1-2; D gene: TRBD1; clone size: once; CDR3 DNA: TGTGCCAGCACCACGAAGAGGGGGCCGGACTATGGCTACACCTTC; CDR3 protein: CASTTKRGPDYGYTF
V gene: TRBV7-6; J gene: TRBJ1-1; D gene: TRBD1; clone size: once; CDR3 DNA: TGTGCCAGCAGCTTAGGGGCTGACAGGGTCACTGAAGCTTTCTTT; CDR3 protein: CASSLGADRVTEAFF
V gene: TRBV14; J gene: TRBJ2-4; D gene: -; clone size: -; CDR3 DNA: TGTGCCAGCAGCCAAGTGGAGCAAGCCGGAGCCAAAAACATTCAGTACTTC; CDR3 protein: CASSQVEQAGAKNIQYF
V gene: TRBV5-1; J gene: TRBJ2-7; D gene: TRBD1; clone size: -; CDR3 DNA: TGCGCCAGCAGTACAGGGGGAATTTCCTACGAGCAGTACTTC; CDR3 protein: CASSTGGISYEQYF
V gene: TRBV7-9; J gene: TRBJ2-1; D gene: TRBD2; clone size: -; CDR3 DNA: TGTGCCAGCAGCTTAGAATCGAGTGGGCGGGGGGCCGGCAATGAGCAGTTCTTC; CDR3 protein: CASSLESSGRGAGNEQFF
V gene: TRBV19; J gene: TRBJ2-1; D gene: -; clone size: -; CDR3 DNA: TGTGCCAGTAGTCCCCATCTGAGTGGGAGGTTCACCTCCTACAATGAGCAGTTCTTC; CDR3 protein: CASSPHLSGRFTSYNEQFF
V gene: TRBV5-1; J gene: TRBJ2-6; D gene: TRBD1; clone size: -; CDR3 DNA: TGCGCCAGCAGCCTCCGGGACAGGCCAACTGGGGCCAACGTCCTGACTTTC; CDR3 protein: CASSLRDRPTGANVLTF
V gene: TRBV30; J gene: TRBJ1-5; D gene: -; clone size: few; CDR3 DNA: TGTGCCTGGAGCCAGGGCAGAGCTCAGCCCCAGCATTTT; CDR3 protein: CAWSQGRAQPQHF
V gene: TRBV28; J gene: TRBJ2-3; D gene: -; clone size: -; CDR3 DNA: TGTGCCAGCACTCGGGGGTTAGATACGCAGTATTTT; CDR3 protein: CASTRGLDTQYF
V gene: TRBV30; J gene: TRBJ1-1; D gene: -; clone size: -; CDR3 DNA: TGTGCCTGGAGTGGGGACTACAACACTGAAGCTTTCTTT; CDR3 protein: CAWSGDYNTEAFF
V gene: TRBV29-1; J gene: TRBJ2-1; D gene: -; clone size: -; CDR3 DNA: TGCAGCGTTACACGGCAGGGTGGTCCCAATGAGCAGTTCTTC; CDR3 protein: CSVTRQGGPNEQFF
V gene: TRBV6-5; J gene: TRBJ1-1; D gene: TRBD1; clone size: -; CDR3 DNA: TGTGCCAGCACTCCCCGCCAGGGGGCGAACACTGAAGCTTTCTTT; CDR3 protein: CASTPRQGANTEAFF
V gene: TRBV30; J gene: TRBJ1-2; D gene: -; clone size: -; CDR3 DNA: TGTGCCTTGACGAGGGTACCAGGCTACACCTTC; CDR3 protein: CALTRVPGYTF
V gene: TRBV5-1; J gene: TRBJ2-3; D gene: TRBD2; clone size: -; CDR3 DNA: TGCGCCAGCAGCCTGAGCGGCGGGGGAGCTGATACGCAGTATTTT; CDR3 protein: CASSLSGGGADTQYF
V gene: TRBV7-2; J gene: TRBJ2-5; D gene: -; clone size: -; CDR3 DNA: TGTGCCAGCAGCTTATTTCCGCGGGGGCGTCAAGAGACCCAGTACTTC; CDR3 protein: CASSLFPRGRQETQYF
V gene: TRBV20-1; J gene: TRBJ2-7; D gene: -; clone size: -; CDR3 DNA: TGCAGTGCCCGGGACTTTCGCGAGCAGTACTTC; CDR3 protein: CSARDFREQYF
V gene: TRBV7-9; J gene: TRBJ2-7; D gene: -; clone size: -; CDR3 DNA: TGTGCCAGCAGCCTGACAACTGCGGAGCAGTACTTC; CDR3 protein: CASSLTTAEQYF
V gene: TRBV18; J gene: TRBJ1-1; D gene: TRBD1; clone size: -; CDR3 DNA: TGTGCCAGCTCACCAGGTCCCGGACAGGGCCGCACTGAAGCTTTCTTT; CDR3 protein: CASSPGPGQGRTEAFF
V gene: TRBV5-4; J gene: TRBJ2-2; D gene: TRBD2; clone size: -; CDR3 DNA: TGTGCCAGCAGCTTCTGGGGACTAGCGGGGGGGCGCACCGGGGAGCTGTTTTTT; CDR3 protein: CASSFWGLAGGRTGELFF
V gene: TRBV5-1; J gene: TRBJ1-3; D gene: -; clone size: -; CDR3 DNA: TGCGCCAGCAGCAGGACACCGATCTCTGGAAACACCATATATTTT; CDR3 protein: CASSRTPISGNTIYF
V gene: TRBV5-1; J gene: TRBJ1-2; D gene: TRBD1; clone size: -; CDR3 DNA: TGCGCCAGCAGCCCGACAGGGGCCTATGGCTACACCTTC; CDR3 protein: CASSPTGAYGYTF
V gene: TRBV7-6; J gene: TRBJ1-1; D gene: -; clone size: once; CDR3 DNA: TGTGCCAGCAGCTTCCGACAGAACACTGAAGCTTTCTTT; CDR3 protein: CASSFRQNTEAFF
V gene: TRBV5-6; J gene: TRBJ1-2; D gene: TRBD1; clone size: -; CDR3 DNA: TGTGCCAGCAGCCCCCGGGACAGGAGTCTCTATGGCTACACCTTC; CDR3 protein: CASSPRDRSLYGYTF
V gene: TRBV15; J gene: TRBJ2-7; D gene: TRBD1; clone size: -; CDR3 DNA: TGTGCCACCAGCTTGGGACAGAGCTCCTACGAGCAGTACTTC; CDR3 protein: CATSLGQSSYEQYF
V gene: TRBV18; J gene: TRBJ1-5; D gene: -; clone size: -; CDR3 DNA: TGTGCCAGCTCACCGACAGCTTATAGCAATCAGCCCCAGCATTTT; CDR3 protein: CASSPTAYSNQPQHF